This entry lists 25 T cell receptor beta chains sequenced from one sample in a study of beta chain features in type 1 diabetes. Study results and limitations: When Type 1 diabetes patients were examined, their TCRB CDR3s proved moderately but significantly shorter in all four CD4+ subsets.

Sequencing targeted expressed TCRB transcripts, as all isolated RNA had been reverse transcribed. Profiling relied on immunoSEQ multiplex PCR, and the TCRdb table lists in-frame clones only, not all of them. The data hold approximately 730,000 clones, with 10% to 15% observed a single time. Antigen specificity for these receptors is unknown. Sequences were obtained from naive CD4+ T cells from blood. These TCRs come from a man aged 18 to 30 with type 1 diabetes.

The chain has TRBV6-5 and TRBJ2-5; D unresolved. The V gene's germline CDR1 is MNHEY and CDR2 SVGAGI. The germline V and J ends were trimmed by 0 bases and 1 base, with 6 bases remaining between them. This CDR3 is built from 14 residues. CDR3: CASSYSISQETQYF. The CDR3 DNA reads TGTGCCAGCAGTTACTCGATTAGCCAAGAGACCCAGTACTTC.

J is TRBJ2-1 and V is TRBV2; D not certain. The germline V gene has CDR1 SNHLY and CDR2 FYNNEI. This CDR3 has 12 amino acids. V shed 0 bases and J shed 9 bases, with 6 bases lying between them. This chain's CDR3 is CASSEALGEQFF. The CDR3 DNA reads TGTGCCAGCAGTGAAGCGTTGGGTGAGCAGTTCTTC.

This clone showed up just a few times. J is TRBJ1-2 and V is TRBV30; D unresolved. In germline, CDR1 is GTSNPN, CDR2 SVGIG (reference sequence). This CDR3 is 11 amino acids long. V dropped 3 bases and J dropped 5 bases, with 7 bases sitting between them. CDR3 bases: TGTGCCTGGAGGACGGCATATGGCTACACCTTC. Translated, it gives CAWRTAYGYTF.

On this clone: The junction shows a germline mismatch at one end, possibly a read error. The CDR3 protein is CASSQNRSEAF. In DNA form, the CDR3 reads TGTGCCAGCAGCCAAAACAGGTCGGAGGCCTTC. The J gene is TRBJ1-2, the V gene TRBV7-7, with a tentative D call TRBD1 (5 bases). This CDR3 comprises 11 residues. CDR1 and CDR2 (germline): SSHAT, FNYEAQ (reference sequence).

The CDR3 protein is CASSFDISSYNEQFF. As DNA, the CDR3 is TGCGCCAGCAGCTTTGACATAAGCTCCTACAATGAGCAGTTCTTC. This chain connects TRBV5-1 to TRBJ2-1; D is uncertain. This CDR3 comprises 15 residues. Germline loops: CDR1 SGHRS, CDR2 YFSETQ. V lost 2 bases and J lost 0, with 9 bases in between. Full variable domain (outside the CDR3, taken from reference TRBV5-1 and TRBJ2-1): KAGVTQTPRYLIKTRGQQVTLSCSPISGHRSVSWYQQTPGQGLQFLFEYFSETQRNKGNFPGRFSGRQFSNSRSEMNVSTLELGDSALYLCASSFDISSYNEQFFGPGTRLTVL.

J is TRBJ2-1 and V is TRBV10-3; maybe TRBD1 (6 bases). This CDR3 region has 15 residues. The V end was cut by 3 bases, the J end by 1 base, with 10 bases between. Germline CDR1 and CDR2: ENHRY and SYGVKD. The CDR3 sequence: CAISERDNSYNEQFF. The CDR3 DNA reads TGTGCCATCAGTGAACGGGACAATTCCTACAATGAGCAGTTCTTC.

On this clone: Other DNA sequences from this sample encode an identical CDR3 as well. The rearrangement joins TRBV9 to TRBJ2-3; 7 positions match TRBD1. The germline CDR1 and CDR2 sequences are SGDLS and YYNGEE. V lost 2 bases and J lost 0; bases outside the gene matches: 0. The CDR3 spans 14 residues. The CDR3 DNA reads TGTGCCAGCAGCGTGGGACAGAGCACAGATACGCAGTATTTT. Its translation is CASSVGQSTDTQYF.

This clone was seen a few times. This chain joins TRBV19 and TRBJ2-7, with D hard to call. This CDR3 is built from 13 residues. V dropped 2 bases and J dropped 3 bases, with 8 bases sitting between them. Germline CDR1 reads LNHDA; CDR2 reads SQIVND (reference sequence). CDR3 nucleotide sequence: TGTGCCAGTAGTATACGCAACAGCTACGAGCAGTACTTC. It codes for CASSIRNSYEQYF.

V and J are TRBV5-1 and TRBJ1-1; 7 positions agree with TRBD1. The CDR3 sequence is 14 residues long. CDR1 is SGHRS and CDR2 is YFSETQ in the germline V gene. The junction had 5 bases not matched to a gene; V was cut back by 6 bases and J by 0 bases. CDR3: CASTRGQLNTEAFF. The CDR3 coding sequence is TGCGCCAGCACCCGGGGACAGCTGAACACTGAAGCTTTCTTT.

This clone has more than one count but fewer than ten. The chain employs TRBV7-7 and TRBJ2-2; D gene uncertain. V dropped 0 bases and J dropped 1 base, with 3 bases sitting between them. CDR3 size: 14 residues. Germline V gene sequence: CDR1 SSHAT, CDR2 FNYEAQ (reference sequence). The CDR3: CASSLAGNTGELFF. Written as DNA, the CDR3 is TGTGCCAGCAGCTTAGCGGGGAACACCGGGGAGCTGTTTTTT.

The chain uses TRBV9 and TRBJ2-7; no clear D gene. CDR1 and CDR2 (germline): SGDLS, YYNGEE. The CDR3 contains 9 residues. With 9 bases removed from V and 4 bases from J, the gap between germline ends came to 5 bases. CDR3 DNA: TGTGCCACGTTATACGAGCAGTACTTC. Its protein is CATLYEQYF.

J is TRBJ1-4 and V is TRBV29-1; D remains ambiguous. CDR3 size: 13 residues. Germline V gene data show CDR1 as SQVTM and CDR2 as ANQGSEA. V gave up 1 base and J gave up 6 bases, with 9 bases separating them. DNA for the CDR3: TGCAGCGTTGAAGCGGGTGGCGATGAAAAACTGTTTTTT. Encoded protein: CSVEAGGDEKLFF.

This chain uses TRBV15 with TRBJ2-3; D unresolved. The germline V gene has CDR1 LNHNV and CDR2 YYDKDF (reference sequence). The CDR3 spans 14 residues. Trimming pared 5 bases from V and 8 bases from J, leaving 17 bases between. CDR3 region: CATSPPQSAATQYF. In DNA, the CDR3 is TGTGCCACCAGCCCCCCTCAAAGCGCAGCTACGCAGTATTTT. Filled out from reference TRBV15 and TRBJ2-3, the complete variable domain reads DAMVIQNPRYQVTQFGKPVTLSCSQTLNHNVMYWYQQKSSQAPKLLFHYYDKDFNNEADTPDNFQSRRPNTSFCFLDIRSPGLGDTAMYLCATSPPQSAATQYFGPGTRLTVL.

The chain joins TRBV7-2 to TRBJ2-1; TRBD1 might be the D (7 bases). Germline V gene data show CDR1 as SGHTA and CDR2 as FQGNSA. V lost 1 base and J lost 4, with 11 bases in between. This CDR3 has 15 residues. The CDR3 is CASSLGPGGYNEQFF. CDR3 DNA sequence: TGTGCCAGCAGCTTAGGGCCAGGGGGGTACAATGAGCAGTTCTTC.

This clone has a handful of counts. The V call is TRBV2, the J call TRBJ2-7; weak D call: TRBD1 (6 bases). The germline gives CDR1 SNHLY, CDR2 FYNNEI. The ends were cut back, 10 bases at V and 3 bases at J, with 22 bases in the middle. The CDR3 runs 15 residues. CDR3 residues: CATRQASGYGYEQYF. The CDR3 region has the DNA TGTGCCACCCGACAGGCAAGTGGTTATGGCTACGAGCAGTACTTC.

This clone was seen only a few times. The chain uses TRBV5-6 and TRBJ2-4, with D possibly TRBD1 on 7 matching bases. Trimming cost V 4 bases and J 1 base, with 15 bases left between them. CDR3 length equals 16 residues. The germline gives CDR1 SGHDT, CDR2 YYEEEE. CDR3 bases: TGTGCCAGCAGCCCGGAGGGGGCGCGGGCCAAAAACATTCAGTACTTC. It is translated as CASSPEGARAKNIQYF.

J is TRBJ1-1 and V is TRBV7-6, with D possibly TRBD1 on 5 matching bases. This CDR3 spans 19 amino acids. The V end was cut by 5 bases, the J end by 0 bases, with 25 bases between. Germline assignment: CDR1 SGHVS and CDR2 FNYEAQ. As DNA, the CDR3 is TGTGCCAGCAGCCCAAGCTGGGGTACACCGGGGCTTTTGAACACTGAAGCTTTCTTT. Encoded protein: CASSPSWGTPGLLNTEAFF.

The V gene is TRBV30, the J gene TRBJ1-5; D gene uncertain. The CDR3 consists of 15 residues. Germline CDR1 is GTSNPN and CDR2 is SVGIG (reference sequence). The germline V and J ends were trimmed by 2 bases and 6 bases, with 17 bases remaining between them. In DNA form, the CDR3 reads TGTGCCTGGAGTAATCGGGCCGGATCCGGTCAGCCCCAGCATTTT. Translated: CAWSNRAGSGQPQHF.

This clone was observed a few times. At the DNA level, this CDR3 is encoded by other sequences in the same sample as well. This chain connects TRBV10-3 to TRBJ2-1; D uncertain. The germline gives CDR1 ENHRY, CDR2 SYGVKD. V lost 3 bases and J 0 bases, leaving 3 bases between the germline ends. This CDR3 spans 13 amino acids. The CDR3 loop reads CAISDSSYNEQFF. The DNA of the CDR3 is TGTGCCATCAGTGACAGCTCCTACAATGAGCAGTTCTTC.

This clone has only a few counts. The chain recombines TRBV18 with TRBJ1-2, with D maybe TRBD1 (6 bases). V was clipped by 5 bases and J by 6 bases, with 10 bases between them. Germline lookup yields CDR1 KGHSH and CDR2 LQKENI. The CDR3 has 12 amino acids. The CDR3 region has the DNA TGTGCCAGCTCAGGACAGACTAATGGCTACACCTTC. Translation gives CASSGQTNGYTF.

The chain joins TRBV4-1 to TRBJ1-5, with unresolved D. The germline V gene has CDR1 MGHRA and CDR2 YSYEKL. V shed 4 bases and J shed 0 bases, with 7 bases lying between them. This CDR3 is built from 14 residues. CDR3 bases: TGCGCCAGCAGCCTGGGAAGTAGCAATCAGCCCCAGCATTTT. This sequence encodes CASSLGSSNQPQHF.

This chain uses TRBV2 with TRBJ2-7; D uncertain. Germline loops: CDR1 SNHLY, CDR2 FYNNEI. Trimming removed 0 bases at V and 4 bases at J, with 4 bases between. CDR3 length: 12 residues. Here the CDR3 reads CASSEAPYEQYF. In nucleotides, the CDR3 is TGTGCCAGCAGTGAAGCGCCTTACGAGCAGTACTTC.

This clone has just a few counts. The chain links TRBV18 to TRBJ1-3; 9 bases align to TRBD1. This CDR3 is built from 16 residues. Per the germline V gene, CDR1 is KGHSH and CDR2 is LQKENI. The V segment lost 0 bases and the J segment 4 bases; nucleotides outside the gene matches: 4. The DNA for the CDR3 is TGTGCCAGCTCACCACCCGGGACAGGGAGCGGAAACACCATATATTTT. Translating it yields CASSPPGTGSGNTIYF.

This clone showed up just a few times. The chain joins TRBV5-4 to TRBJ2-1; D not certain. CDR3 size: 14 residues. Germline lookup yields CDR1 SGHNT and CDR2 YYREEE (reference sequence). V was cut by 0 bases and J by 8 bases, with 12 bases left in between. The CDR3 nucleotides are TGTGCCAGCAGCTTGGTGGGCCACGGCGATGAGCAGTTCTTC. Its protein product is CASSLVGHGDEQFF.

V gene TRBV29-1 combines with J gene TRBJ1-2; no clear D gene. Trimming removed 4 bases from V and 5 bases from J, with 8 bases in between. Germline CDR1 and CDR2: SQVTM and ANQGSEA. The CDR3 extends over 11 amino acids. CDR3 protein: CSVGPPYGYTF. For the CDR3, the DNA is TGCAGCGTTGGGCCCCCTTATGGCTACACCTTC.